These T cell receptor beta chains were read from a single sample in a study of T-cell memory formation after mild COVID-19. TCRdb reprocessed the 5' RACE reads via MiXCR and lists one record per CDR3 protein. This table holds about 270,000 distinct CDR3 sequences, 15% to 17% found once. The specimen sequenced was PBMCs or a T cell subset sorted from them (not recorded which). The receptors derive from an adult woman who had mild COVID-19 (a few samples of this study predate the infection). Cell type and time point are not known. CDR3s include the opening cysteine and the closing phenylalanine or tryptophan. Each record gives: clone size, D gene, J gene, V gene, CDR3 protein, CDR3 DNA. A D gene is named only where the DNA matches it firmly. Clone size is shown for a subset of rows, as once, few, many or a class of expanded clone.

>-|TRBD1|TRBJ2-7|TRBV6-5
CASRLGQGYEQYF
TGTGCCAGCAGACTGGGACAGGGCTACGAGCAGTACTTC
>-|TRBD2|TRBJ2-1|TRBV30
CAWNPKKGLVYNEQFF
TGTGCCTGGAACCCCAAAAAGGGACTAGTCTACAATGAGCAGTTCTTC
>-|-|TRBJ2-1|TRBV6-5
CASIEGGEQFF
TGTGCCAGCATCGAGGGGGGGGAGCAGTTCTTC
>many|-|TRBJ1-1|TRBV3-1
CASSQDLTVNTEAFF
TGTGCCAGCAGCCAAGATCTGACAGTGAACACTGAAGCTTTCTTT
>-|-|TRBJ2-7|TRBV15
CATSRDRGLTYEQYF
TGTGCCACCAGCAGAGACAGGGGTCTTACCTACGAGCAGTACTTC
>few|-|TRBJ1-1|TRBV20-1
CSARPSFMNTEAFF
TGCAGTGCTCGCCCGTCTTTTATGAACACTGAAGCTTTCTTT
>-|TRBD1|TRBJ2-2|TRBV20-1
CSARGQGEVGELFF
TGCAGTGCTAGAGGACAGGGGGAGGTCGGGGAGCTGTTTTTT
>-|TRBD2|TRBJ2-4|TRBV11-3
CASSLARTSGSTKMGAKNIQYF
TGTGCCAGCAGCTTAGCCCGGACTAGCGGGAGTACCAAGATGGGCGCCAAAAACATTCAGTACTTC
>-|-|TRBJ2-1|TRBV4-2
CASSHPGVSDEQFF
TGTGCCAGCAGCCACCCAGGGGTCTCGGATGAGCAGTTCTTC
>few|TRBD2|TRBJ2-3|TRBV12-3/TRBV12-4
CASSTSGRLADTQYF
TGTGCCAGCAGTACTAGCGGGAGGTTGGCAGATACGCAGTATTTT
>few|-|TRBJ2-3|TRBV7-2
CASSFGRITDTQYF
TGTGCCAGCAGCTTTGGACGGATCACAGATACGCAGTATTTT
>-|-|TRBJ2-3|TRBV9
CASSLERAREDTQYF
TGTGCCAGCAGCCTCGAGAGGGCCCGGGAAGATACGCAGTATTTT
>few|TRBD2|TRBJ2-3|TRBV11-3
CASSSLWTSGTTDTQYF
TGTGCCAGCAGCTCACTATGGACTAGCGGGACCACAGATACGCAGTATTTT
>few|TRBD2|TRBJ2-5|TRBV7-9
CASSLDGGFFQETQYF
TGTGCCAGCAGCTTAGACGGGGGGTTCTTCCAAGAGACCCAGTACTTC
>many|TRBD1|TRBJ2-5|TRBV24-1
CATSDPQGEETQYF
TGTGCCACCAGTGATCCACAGGGGGAAGAGACCCAGTACTTC
>few|TRBD1|TRBJ1-1|TRBV29-1
CSARGTGGRAFF
TGCAGCGCGCGTGGTACAGGGGGCAGGGCTTTCTTT
>few|-|TRBJ1-4|TRBV3-1
CASSQNGGDEKLFF
TGTGCCAGCAGCCAAAATGGGGGCGATGAAAAACTGTTTTTT
>few|-|TRBJ2-5|TRBV5-1
CASSLVRQETQYF
TGCGCCAGCAGCTTGGTCCGTCAAGAGACCCAGTACTTC
>few|TRBD2|TRBJ2-1|TRBV6-5
CASSWVTSAYNEQFF
TGTGCCAGCAGTTGGGTGACTAGCGCCTACAATGAGCAGTTCTTC
>many|TRBD1|TRBJ1-6|TRBV5-5
CASSLRQGISNSPLHF
TGTGCCAGCAGCTTGAGACAGGGGATAAGTAATTCACCCCTCCACTTT
>-|TRBD2|TRBJ2-2|TRBV7-7
CASSGGTANTGELFF
TGTGCTAGCAGCGGGGGGACAGCGAACACCGGGGAGCTGTTTTTT
>-|-|TRBJ1-2|TRBV20-1
CSALVPYGHSYGYTF
TGCAGTGCTTTAGTTCCTTACGGACACAGCTATGGCTACACCTTC
>few|-|TRBJ1-1|TRBV7-9
CASSLVGENTEAFF
TGTGCCAGCAGCTTAGTGGGGGAGAACACTGAAGCTTTCTTT
>-|TRBD1|TRBJ1-6|TRBV27
CASSTPGQQNSPLHF
TGTGCCAGCAGTACTCCGGGACAGCAGAATTCACCCCTCCACTTT
>few|-|TRBJ1-5|TRBV19
CASSAGRGPQHF
TGTGCCAGTAGTGCCGGGAGGGGGCCCCAGCATTTT
>many|TRBD2|TRBJ2-1|TRBV6-1
CASSQTSGGAHEQFF
TGTGCCAGCAGTCAAACTAGCGGGGGGGCCCATGAGCAGTTCTTC
>-|TRBD1|TRBJ2-1|TRBV7-9
CASRPQGRAYNEQFF
TGTGCCAGCAGACCACAGGGGAGAGCTTACAATGAGCAGTTCTTC
>few|-|TRBJ1-5|TRBV6-6
CASSPKPQGNQPQHF
TGTGCCAGCAGTCCAAAACCCCAGGGCAATCAGCCCCAGCATTTT
>-|-|TRBJ2-7|TRBV3-1
CASSPKMDRTYEQYF
TGTGCCAGCAGCCCAAAGATGGACAGAACCTACGAGCAGTACTTC
>-|-|TRBJ2-2|TRBV3-1
CASSGQEKLNTGELFF
TGTGCCAGCAGCGGCCAAGAAAAGCTAAACACCGGGGAGCTGTTTTTT